The rows below give T cell receptor beta chains drawn from one sample of a study of shared clonotypes between healthy human individuals. TCRdb's copy holds only in-frame clones and misses some; the assay was immunoSEQ multiplex PCR. The sample has roughly 1,800,000 clones, over 85% seen once. The sequencing sample was made of naive CD8+ T cells sorted from blood. All receptors come from a young man in good health. CDR3s include the opening cysteine and the closing phenylalanine or tryptophan. The order of the fields is CDR3 length, D gene, V gene, clone size, J gene, CDR3 protein, CDR3 DNA. The D gene is left open where the match is weak. Not every row has a clone size; where given, it reads once, few, many or a size class.

16	TRBD2	TRBV14	-	TRBJ2-1	CASSVRLAGGLNEQFF	TGTGCCAGCAGCGTCCGACTAGCGGGGGGCCTCAATGAGCAGTTCTTC
14	-	TRBV11-1	-	TRBJ2-1	CASSLDQPGSTFFF	TGTGCCAGCAGCCTAGACCAGCCCGGGTCGACATTCTTCTTC
16	TRBD2	TRBV9	once	TRBJ2-6	CASTPSGASGANVLTF	TGTGCCAGCACTCCTAGCGGGGCCTCTGGGGCCAACGTCCTGACTTTC
16	-	TRBV7-8	-	TRBJ2-6	CASSHPRGPGANVLTF	TGTGCCAGCAGCCACCCCCGGGGGCCTGGGGCCAACGTCCTGACTTTC
15	TRBD2	TRBV4-1	-	TRBJ2-7	CASSFGDGGNYEQYF	TGCGCCAGCAGCTTTGGGGACGGGGGGAACTACGAGCAGTACTTC
16	TRBD2	TRBV9	once	TRBJ2-2	CASSGRLALNTGELFF	TGTGCCAGCAGCGGAAGACTAGCTCTGAACACCGGGGAGCTGTTTTTT
16	TRBD2	TRBV27	-	TRBJ2-1	CASSPLAGDHYNEQFF	TGTGCCAGCAGCCCCCTTGCGGGAGACCACTACAATGAGCAGTTCTTC
15	TRBD1	TRBV27	-	TRBJ2-7	CASSIPGQSSYEQYF	TGTGCCAGCTCAATTCCGGGACAGAGCTCCTACGAGCAGTACTTC
15	TRBD1	TRBV5-1	-	TRBJ2-1	CASSLGQGIYNEQFF	TGCGCCAGCAGCTTGGGACAGGGGATCTACAATGAGCAGTTCTTC
13	TRBD1	TRBV11-2	once	TRBJ1-1	CASSFGQGTEAFF	TGTGCCAGCAGCTTTGGACAGGGCACTGAAGCTTTCTTT
16	-	TRBV4-3	-	TRBJ1-1	CASSQEAVPGDTEAFF	TGCGCCAGCAGCCAAGAGGCAGTCCCCGGGGACACTGAAGCTTTCTTT
15	-	TRBV27	-	TRBJ2-7	CASSPKSFGSYEQYF	TGTGCCAGCAGTCCTAAGAGCTTTGGCTCCTACGAGCAGTACTTC
16	TRBD1	TRBV28	-	TRBJ1-5	CASSPETGWGNQPQHF	TGTGCCAGCAGTCCCGAGACAGGGTGGGGCAATCAGCCCCAGCATTTT
15	-	TRBV7-7	-	TRBJ2-7	CASSLESGGAYEQYF	TGTGCTAGCAGCTTAGAGAGCGGTGGGGCCTACGAGCAGTACTTC